The rows below give T cell receptor beta chains drawn from one sample of a study of CD8+CD57+ T cells in acquired aplastic anemia. In TCRdb, the reads were re-called with MiXCR into one record per CDR3 protein. The table has 150,000 to 200,000 distinct CDR3 sequences, around 66% seen once. What was sequenced was sorted CD4+, CD8+, or CD8+CD57+ T cells (not recorded which) from PBMCs. The receptors originated from a human donor with severe aplastic anemia or a healthy control (not recorded which). The conserved cysteine and the conserved F or W are not part of the CDR3 here. D genes are given only for firm matches.

d_gene	v_gene	j_gene	CDR3aa
TRBD2	TRBV7-6	TRBJ2-1	ASSDGRANEQF
NA	TRBV9	TRBJ1-5	ASSVDPETGQTQH
NA	TRBV10-3	TRBJ1-4	AISEAGQTNEKLF
NA	TRBV9	TRBJ2-3	ASTHGGRNTDTQY
TRBD1	TRBV14	TRBJ2-7	ASRAGTGDYEQY
NA	TRBV20-1	TRBJ2-3	SARGLGARPTDTQY
NA	TRBV15	TRBJ1-6	ATSLDYTGTQNSPLH
TRBD2	TRBV15	TRBJ2-7	ATSRELLAGGNPTFEQY
TRBD1	TRBV5-1	TRBJ1-4	ASSQGTVTTNEKLF
TRBD2	TRBV12-3/TRBV12-4	TRBJ2-7	ASTPGLAGGGEQY
NA	TRBV10-3	TRBJ1-1	AISETGTVNTEAF
TRBD1	TRBV2	TRBJ2-7	ASSAGTGGGYEQY
NA	TRBV10-3	TRBJ1-1	AINFQQGDDTEAF
NA	TRBV7-3	TRBJ1-1	ASSPTLQRPKKNTEAF
NA	TRBV7-9	TRBJ1-1	ASSLRLGGRVNTEAF
NA	TRBV11-2	TRBJ2-7	ASSLVYEQY
NA	TRBV7-3	TRBJ1-5	ASSSFSAGQPQH
TRBD1	TRBV5-1	TRBJ1-6	ASSLGTGSSPLH
TRBD2	TRBV3-1	TRBJ2-5	ASSQGLAGAETQY
NA	TRBV7-9	TRBJ2-3	ASSFWAISTDTQY
TRBD1	TRBV7-6	TRBJ2-5	ASSPTGTSQETQY
NA	TRBV7-8	TRBJ1-2	ASSPAGAIGYT
TRBD1	TRBV7-3	TRBJ2-7	ASSRRDSSYEQY
NA	TRBV19	TRBJ2-1	ATSLATTHNKQF
NA	TRBV19	TRBJ2-7	ASSTSGAYEQY
NA	TRBV15	TRBJ1-6	ATSRGALWEAESPLH
TRBD1	TRBV7-9	TRBJ2-5	ASSFGTGSPETQY
NA	TRBV20-1	TRBJ1-2	SASLGGIYGYT
TRBD1	TRBV7-9	TRBJ1-4	ASSPPGQGNEKLF
TRBD1	TRBV7-9	TRBJ2-7	ASSVPGQGYEQY
NA	TRBV19	TRBJ1-2	ASSPPLYRVRDNYGYT
TRBD2	TRBV7-2	TRBJ2-7	ASSLDGGASYEQY
TRBD2	TRBV10-3	TRBJ2-3	AISDGGGGTDTQY
NA	TRBV9	TRBJ2-3	ASSVVADTQY
NA	TRBV7-8	TRBJ2-7	ASTPLTESGRY
TRBD1	TRBV12-3/TRBV12-4	TRBJ1-3	ASSPGQLNTIY
TRBD1	TRBV20-1	TRBJ2-7	SARPGQGYEQY
TRBD1	TRBV24-1	TRBJ2-7	ASRPLQGERHEQY
NA	TRBV7-3	TRBJ2-5	ASSASLGGTQY
TRBD1	TRBV6-5	TRBJ1-2	ASSRTGVYGYT
NA	TRBV7-2	TRBJ1-1	ASSFYHTGQAF
NA	TRBV24-1	TRBJ2-5	ATSDSGLETQY
NA	TRBV7-8	TRBJ1-1	ASSVQMGEAL
TRBD2	TRBV24-1	NA	ATSDFGGGTQY
NA	TRBV19	TRBJ1-5	ASSIGYGQPQH
NA	TRBV2	TRBJ2-3	ASSSGLVTDTQY
TRBD1	TRBV29-1	TRBJ2-7	SVAPGQGRPEQY
NA	TRBV20-1	TRBJ2-7	SAREGAVYEQY
TRBD1	TRBV10-3	NA	AISDLQGQTGELF
NA	TRBV20-1	TRBJ2-7	SARSDGRGSYEQY
NA	TRBV20-1	TRBJ1-6	SAPAQRGSPLH